These 12 T cell receptor beta chains originate from one sample sequenced in a study of beta chain features in type 1 diabetes. Study-wide points: For Type 1 diabetes patients, all four CD4+ subsets carried TCRB CDR3s that were moderately but significantly shorter.

Expressed TCRB transcripts were sequenced because the isolated RNA had all been reverse transcribed beforehand. Clones were sequenced by immunoSEQ multiplex PCR, and TCRdb holds only the in-frame ones, with some missing. In the table there are about 390,000 clones, around 9.6% of which are singletons. These TCRs are of unknown antigen specificity. Sequencing input: central memory CD4+ T cells from blood. The receptors shown here come from a man aged 30 to 39 with type 1 diabetes.

At least ten counts were recorded for this clone. The chain links TRBV19 to TRBJ2-7, with 9 bases fitting TRBD2. Germline V gene data show CDR1 as LNHDA and CDR2 as SQIVND (reference sequence). This CDR3 region has 14 residues. The V and J ends lost 6 bases and 2 bases, in that order; junction bases with no gene match: 5. The CDR3 DNA follows: TGTGCCAGTAGAAAAGCGGGAGGAGCCTACGAGCAGTACTTC. Amino acids: CASRKAGGAYEQYF.

This clone has more than one count but fewer than ten. The rearrangement links TRBV5-1 to TRBJ2-7; possible D gene TRBD2, 6 bases. Germline loops: CDR1 SGHRS, CDR2 YFSETQ. V lost 0 bases and J 7 bases, leaving 14 bases between the germline ends. CDR3 size: 14 residues. The CDR3 here is CASSLAPGGGEQYF. CDR3 nucleotides: TGCGCCAGCAGCTTGGCTCCCGGGGGAGGAGAGCAGTACTTC.

DNA of the CDR3: TGTGCCAGCAGCTTGAATCATATGGGAAACTATGGCTACACCTTC. This codes for CASSLNHMGNYGYTF. The genes are TRBV5-4 and TRBJ1-2; D ambiguous. Trimming took off 1 base at V and 2 bases at J, with 12 bases between the two ends. From germline, CDR1 is SGHNT and CDR2 YYREEE (reference sequence). The CDR3 consists of 15 residues.

This clone came up a few times. The chain joins TRBV28 to TRBJ2-5; the D gene is possibly TRBD1 (6 bases). From germline, CDR1 is MDHEN and CDR2 SYDVKM. The CDR3 has 15 amino acids. The V gene lost 5 bases and the J gene lost 4 bases, with 17 bases spanning the gap. The CDR3 reads CASSPGTGSLETQYF. The DNA for the CDR3 is TGTGCCAGCAGTCCTGGAACAGGGTCTTTAGAGACCCAGTACTTC.

This clone was picked up a small number of times. In the same sample, other DNA sequences code for this CDR3. V is TRBV6-6 and J is TRBJ1-3, with D unresolved. Between the trimmed V and J ends, which lost 10 bases and 0 bases, there was a span of 7 bases. The V gene's germline CDR1 is MNHNY and CDR2 SVGAGI (reference sequence). The CDR3 contains 12 residues. This CDR3 reads CATGDSGNTIYF. As DNA, the CDR3 is TGTGCCACCGGTGACTCTGGAAACACCATATATTTT.

The chain combines TRBV10-3 with TRBJ1-5; possibly TRBD1 for D (5 bases). Germline V gives CDR1 ENHRY, CDR2 SYGVKD. CDR3 length: 15 amino acids. With 3 bases removed from V and 4 bases from J, the gap between germline ends came to 13 bases. CDR3 DNA sequence: TGTGCCATCAGTGACAGGGCGGGCGGGAATCAGCCCCAGCATTTT. It encodes CAISDRAGGNQPQHF.

This clone showed up just a few times. The chain uses TRBV2 and TRBJ2-7; no reliable D call. V lost 2 bases and J lost 0, with 14 bases in between. The CDR3 is made up of 16 amino acids. Germline values: CDR1 SNHLY, CDR2 FYNNEI. CDR3 coding DNA: TGTGCCAGCAGTGAACCGGGCAGCAATCTCTCCTACGAGCAGTACTTC. Translation gives CASSEPGSNLSYEQYF.

The table lists this clone with a few counts. The chain uses TRBV4-3 and TRBJ2-2; 7 bases fit TRBD2. The CDR3 is made up of 17 amino acids. Germline lookup yields CDR1 LGHNA and CDR2 YSLEER. V dropped 4 bases and J dropped 1; count of bases not matched to a gene: 9. CDR3 sequence (DNA): TGCGCCAGCAGCCGGACTGCCCAGCGGGGGAACACCGGGGAGCTGTTTTTT. Amino acids: CASSRTAQRGNTGELFF.

A note on this clone: The sample holds other DNA sequences that translate to the same CDR3. V and J are TRBV11-2 and TRBJ1-5; D gene uncertain. The length of the CDR3 is 13 residues. V was shortened by 3 bases and J by 4 bases, with 7 bases between the two germline ends. Germline V gene lookup returns CDR1 SGHAT and CDR2 FQNNGV. In DNA form, the CDR3 reads TGTGCCAGCAGCTTGGAGGTAAATCAGCCCCAGCATTTT. Translating it yields CASSLEVNQPQHF.

The gene calls are TRBV6-6 and TRBJ1-4; D might be TRBD1 (6 bases). Germline loops: CDR1 MNHNY, CDR2 SVGAGI (reference sequence). V gave up 7 bases and J gave up 7 bases, with 19 bases separating them. There are 15 residues in the CDR3. The CDR3 sequence: CASTGERQAIEKLFF. The DNA of the CDR3 is TGTGCCAGCACCGGTGAGCGACAGGCGATTGAAAAACTGTTTTTT.

The chain has TRBV28 and TRBJ2-3; 10 nucleotides match TRBD2. J was trimmed by 4 bases and V by 5 bases; bases with no gene match: 21. The CDR3 has 20 amino acids. Germline lookup yields CDR1 MDHEN and CDR2 SYDVKM. The CDR3 sequence is CASSPPGLAGASTTADTQYF. As DNA, the CDR3 is TGTGCCAGCAGTCCCCCGGGGCTAGCGGGAGCGTCAACAACAGCAGATACGCAGTATTTT.

This clone has only a few counts. This chain joins TRBV13 and TRBJ2-7, with TRBD1 matching 9 bases. The CDR3 extends over 16 amino acids. Trimming removed 3 bases from V and 2 bases from J; junction bases left unmatched: 8. Germline V gene lookup returns CDR1 PRHDT and CDR2 FYEKMQ (reference sequence). In DNA form, the CDR3 reads TGTGCCAGCAGCTTTAGACAGGGGGTAAATCCCTACGAGCAGTACTTC. Translated: CASSFRQGVNPYEQYF.